The next 18 T cell receptor beta chains were all read from a single sample in a study of blood T cell repertoires in COVID-19. TCRdb keeps only in-frame clones here, not all; method: immunoSEQ multiplex PCR. The sample records roughly 150,000 clones, around three quarters being singletons. The specimen was peripheral blood. The receptors originated from a man aged 45-65 years with active or convalescent COVID-19.

This clone has ten or more counts. This rearrangement joins TRBV4-2 to TRBJ2-7; 8 bases align to TRBD1. This CDR3 is 14 amino acids long. Germline CDR1 LGHNA, CDR2 YNFKEQ. J was trimmed by 6 bases and V by 3 bases; bases with no gene match: 7. The CDR3 here is CASSHTGGPLEQYF. The CDR3 DNA sequence: TGTGCCAGCAGCCACACAGGGGGGCCTCTCGAGCAGTACTTC.

This clone was seen only a few times. The genes are TRBV10-3 and TRBJ1-1; possibly TRBD1 for D (6 bases). This CDR3 region has 11 residues. Germline CDR1 is ENHRY and CDR2 is SYGVKD. V was cut by 6 bases and J by 11 bases, with 13 bases left in between. The CDR3 DNA reads TGTGCCATCAGCAGGGGTGAAGGGGCTTTCTTT. Protein: CAISRGEGAFF.

CDR3: CASSEYWAGNQPQHF. CDR3 coding DNA: TGTGCCAGCAGTGAATACTGGGCAGGGAATCAGCCCCAGCATTTT. The chain joins TRBV6-1 to TRBJ1-5; D is perhaps TRBD1 (5 bases). V was shortened by 2 bases and J by 4 bases, with 12 bases between the two germline ends. The V gene's germline CDR1 is MNHNS and CDR2 SASEGT. This CDR3 is built from 15 residues.

The chain links TRBV10-1 to TRBJ2-1, with TRBD2 matching 12 bases. This CDR3 is 18 amino acids long. Per the germline V gene, CDR1 is WNHNN and CDR2 is SYGVQD (reference sequence). V lost 3 bases and J lost 9; bases outside the gene matches: 15. The CDR3 reads CASSDSNSLAGGTGEQFF. CDR3 in DNA: TGCGCCAGCAGTGATTCGAATTCACTAGCGGGAGGAACGGGTGAGCAGTTCTTC.

The rearrangement uses TRBV6-5 and TRBJ1-2; 7 bases match TRBD1. The CDR3 contains 14 residues. Germline assignment: CDR1 MNHEY and CDR2 SVGAGI. J gave up 7 bases and V 2 bases, and 7 bases lay outside the gene matches. The CDR3 spells CASSYPGQEGGYTF. As DNA, the CDR3 is TGTGCCAGCAGTTACCCTGGACAGGAGGGTGGCTACACCTTC.

The V and J genes are TRBV7-8 and TRBJ1-3; D gene uncertain. Germline loops: CDR1 SGHVS, CDR2 FQNEAQ. Trimming cost V 8 bases and J 4 bases, with 18 bases left between them. CDR3 length equals 15 residues. DNA of the CDR3: TGTGCCAGCCGCCTAAGGCAGGATAGGGGAAACACCATATATTTT. Amino acids: CASRLRQDRGNTIYF.

The V and J genes are TRBV2 and TRBJ2-7; 12 bases match TRBD2. The CDR3 runs to 15 residues. The germline V gene encodes CDR1 SNHLY and CDR2 FYNNEI. V was pared by 6 bases and J by 3 bases, with 6 bases of the junction left unmatched. The CDR3 bases are TGTGCCAGCAGCGCGGAGACTAGCGGGAGCTACGAGCAGTACTTC. This codes for CASSAETSGSYEQYF.

This chain uses TRBV19 with TRBJ1-2; 11 nucleotides line up with TRBD1. Per germline, CDR1 LNHDA and CDR2 SQIVND (reference sequence). The CDR3 totals 15 residues. With 4 bases clipped from V and 4 bases from J, the junction kept 5 bases outside the gene matches. The CDR3 DNA is TGTGCCAGTAGTACCCAAGGGACAGGGGGCTATGGCTACACCTTC. Protein product: CASSTQGTGGYGYTF.

V and J are TRBV27 and TRBJ2-1; D is uncertain. Germline V gene data show CDR1 as MNHEY and CDR2 as SMNVEV (reference sequence). V was pared by 0 bases and J by 2 bases, with 11 bases between. The CDR3 runs to 16 residues. In DNA form, the CDR3 reads TGTGCCAGCAGTTTATCGTCAGATAATACCTACAATGAGCAGTTCTTC. The encoded protein is CASSLSSDNTYNEQFF.

The V and J genes are TRBV7-2 and TRBJ1-1; D uncertain. This CDR3 spans 12 amino acids. The germline V gene encodes CDR1 SGHTA and CDR2 FQGNSA. With 5 bases removed from V and 6 bases from J, the gap between germline ends came to 10 bases. DNA for the CDR3: TGTGCCAGCAGCCCTCTTGAGGCTGAAGCTTTCTTT. This codes for CASSPLEAEAFF.

Many counts were recorded for this clone. Other DNA sequences of this sample code for an identical CDR3. The chain has TRBV7-3 and TRBJ2-5, with 8 bases that match TRBD1. The CDR3 sequence is 13 residues long. Trimming at V came to 3 bases and at J to 4 bases, leaving 1 base not matched to a gene. Germline assignment: CDR1 SGHTA and CDR2 FQGTGA. CDR3 sequence (DNA): TGTGCCAGCAGCTTTACAGGGGGAGAGACCCAGTACTTC. Translating it yields CASSFTGGETQYF. The entire variable domain, with the rest obtained from reference TRBV7-3 and TRBJ2-5, is as follows: GAGVSQTPSNKVTEKGKYVELRCDPISGHTALYWYRQSLGQGPEFLIYFQGTGAADDSGLPNDRFFAVRPEGSVSTLKIQRTERGDSAVYLCASSFTGGETQYFGPGTRLLVL.

This clone was seen a single time. The chain has TRBV29-1 and TRBJ2-3; D is perhaps TRBD1 (6 bases). This CDR3 is built from 12 residues. The germline V and J ends were trimmed by 7 bases and 3 bases, with 11 bases remaining between them. Germline CDR1 SQVTM, CDR2 ANQGSEA. The CDR3 loop is CSGGQFTDTQYF. DNA for the CDR3: TGCAGCGGGGGGCAGTTTACAGATACGCAGTATTTT.

The chain links TRBV11-3 to TRBJ2-7; possibly TRBD1 for D (6 bases). Trimming took off 5 bases at V and 3 bases at J, with 11 bases between the two ends. This CDR3 comprises 13 residues. Germline CDR1 SGHNT, CDR2 YENEEA. Here the CDR3 reads CASSPTGSYEQYF. DNA for the CDR3: TGTGCCAGCAGCCCGACAGGAAGCTACGAGCAGTACTTC.

V gene TRBV28 combines with J gene TRBJ1-5; possibly TRBD1 for D (6 bases). The germline V and J ends were trimmed by 4 bases and 0 bases, with 13 bases remaining between them. Germline loops: CDR1 MDHEN, CDR2 SYDVKM. This CDR3 has 16 residues. CDR3 region: CASSWHPGDSNQPQHF. As DNA, the CDR3 is TGTGCCAGCAGTTGGCACCCAGGGGATAGCAATCAGCCCCAGCATTTT.

J is TRBJ2-3 and V is TRBV28; a possible D gene is TRBD1 (6 bases). The CDR3 is made up of 16 amino acids. The V gene lost 5 bases and the J gene lost 4 bases, with 19 bases spanning the gap. Germline V gene sequence: CDR1 MDHEN, CDR2 SYDVKM. CDR3 DNA sequence: TGTGCCAGCAGTCCGGGGCGCAGGGGCGGGTCAGATACGCAGTATTTT. Translation: CASSPGRRGGSDTQYF.

The chain joins TRBV7-9 to TRBJ1-3; tentatively, D is TRBD1 (5 bases). Trimming cost V 0 bases and J 5 bases, with 14 bases left between them. Germline values: CDR1 SEHNR, CDR2 FQNEAQ (reference sequence). The CDR3 is 16 amino acids. Written as DNA, the CDR3 is TGTGCCAGCAGCTTAGCGGTGGGGACTCGGAGAAACACCATATATTTT. Amino acid sequence: CASSLAVGTRRNTIYF. Filled out from reference TRBV7-9 and TRBJ1-3, the complete variable domain reads DTGVSQNPRHKITKRGQNVTFRCDPISEHNRLYWYRQTLGQGPEFLTYFQNEAQLEKSRLLSDRFSAERPKGSFSTLEIQRTEQGDSAMYLCASSLAVGTRRNTIYFGEGSWLTVV.

In DNA, the CDR3 is TGTGCCGGGTGGGGACAGGGAAATTCACCCCTCCACTTT. Its translation: CAGWGQGNSPLHF. The gene calls are TRBV30 and TRBJ1-6; 9 bases fit TRBD1. Trimming cost V 8 bases and J 7 bases; bases outside gene matches: 6. Germline CDR1 is GTSNPN and CDR2 is SVGIG (reference sequence). The CDR3 runs to 13 residues.

The V and J genes are TRBV11-2 and TRBJ2-1; tentative D call: TRBD1 (5 bases). CDR1 SGHAT and CDR2 FQNNGV come from the germline V gene. V lost 5 bases to trimming and J lost 0 bases, with 11 bases between them. The CDR3 is 15 amino acids. CDR3 residues: CASSTRQSSYNEQFF. Here the CDR3 DNA reads TGTGCCAGCAGCACTCGACAGAGCTCCTACAATGAGCAGTTCTTC.